This TCR gamma chain was recorded in a study of Vδ1+ human thymocytes. Findings and limits, study-wide: Despite high sort purity, around 19% of thymic T cell receptor delta sequences were Vdelta2. Bulk data may be misread because of unexpected Vdelta2 sequences. Highly polyclonal TRG and TRD repertoires with Gaussian CDR3 length distributions appeared in thymus.

To note about this clone: Its antigen is unidentified.

Alphabeta T cells were depleted, then CD3+ Vdelta1+ Vdelta2- thymocytes were FACS-sorted. Germline loops: CDR1 EGSNGY, CDR2 YDSYNSKV. The CDR3 runs 15 residues. V was pared by 1 base and J by 2 bases, with 8 bases of the junction left unmatched. Extracted RNA was reverse transcribed into cDNA. Multiplex PCR used pooled V-gene forward primers and a constant-region reverse primer to amplify CDR3s. TCRdb re-called the multiplex PCR reads through CATT. This table holds roughly 30,000 gamma-chain clones, roughly a fifth found once. The TCR originated in a boy younger than two who had congenital heart surgery. This chain connects TRGV2 to TRGJ1 or TRGJ2. Sequenced: Vdelta1+ gamma-delta thymocytes from the thymus. Subset here: FACS-sorted CD3+ TCRalphabeta- TCRVdelta1+ TCRVdelta2- thymocytes. CDR3 DNA sequence: TGTGCCACCTGGGACGGCCTCCCCTATTATTATAAGAAACTCTTT. Its translation is CATWDGLPYYYKKLF.